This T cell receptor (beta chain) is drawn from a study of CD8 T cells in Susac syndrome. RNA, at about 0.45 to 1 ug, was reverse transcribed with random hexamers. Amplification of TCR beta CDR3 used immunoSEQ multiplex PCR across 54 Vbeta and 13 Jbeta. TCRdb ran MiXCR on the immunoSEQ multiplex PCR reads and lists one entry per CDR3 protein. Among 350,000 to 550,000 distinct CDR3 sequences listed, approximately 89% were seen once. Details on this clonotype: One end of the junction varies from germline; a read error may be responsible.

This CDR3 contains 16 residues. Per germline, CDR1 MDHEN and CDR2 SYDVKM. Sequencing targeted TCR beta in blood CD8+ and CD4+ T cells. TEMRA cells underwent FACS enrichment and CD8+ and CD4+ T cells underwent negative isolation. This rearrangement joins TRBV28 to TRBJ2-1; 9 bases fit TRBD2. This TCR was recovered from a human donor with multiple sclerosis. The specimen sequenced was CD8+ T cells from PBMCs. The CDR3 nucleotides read TGTGCCAGCAGTCCCCCAGGAGCGGGAGGTCGGAATGGGCAGTTCTTC. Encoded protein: CASSPPGAGGRNGQFF.